This T cell receptor (beta chain) was recorded in a study of Graves' ophthalmopathy and Graves' hyperthyroidism. Study-level information: Sampling took place at initial diagnosis, with peripheral blood obtained before any treatment. General study results and limits: At approximately 70% sensitivity and 72.22% specificity, the model predicted progression of the ophthalmopathy.

No donor had other autoimmune disease, uncontrolled infection, pregnancy or lactation. It was on clinical symptoms, serum thyroxine, TRAb, thyroid ultrasound and orbital computed tomography that diagnosis relied. Amplified TCR beta CDR3 regions were obtained using RNA transcripts as template. The first-round RT-PCR employed HTBI primers together with the Qiagen OneStep RT-PCR kit. A multiplex PCR was then performed as the second round. MiXCR, run by TCRdb on the multiplex PCR reads, gives a single entry per CDR3 protein. Among 650,000 to 900,000 distinct CDR3 sequences listed, approximately 40% were seen once. Germline V gene lookup returns CDR1 SQVTM and CDR2 ANQGSEA. The CDR3 spans 14 residues. V lost 8 bases, J lost 0 bases, and 9 bases stayed unmatched. To note about this clonotype: Its antigen is still unknown.

This rearrangement joins TRBV29-1 to TRBJ2-7; 8 bases align to TRBD2. The sequence was obtained from an adult man with Graves' ophthalmopathy. The source material was peripheral blood. For the CDR3, the DNA is TGCAGCACCGATAGCGGGGTAGGCTCCTACGAGCAGTACTTC. It encodes CSTDSGVGSYEQYF.